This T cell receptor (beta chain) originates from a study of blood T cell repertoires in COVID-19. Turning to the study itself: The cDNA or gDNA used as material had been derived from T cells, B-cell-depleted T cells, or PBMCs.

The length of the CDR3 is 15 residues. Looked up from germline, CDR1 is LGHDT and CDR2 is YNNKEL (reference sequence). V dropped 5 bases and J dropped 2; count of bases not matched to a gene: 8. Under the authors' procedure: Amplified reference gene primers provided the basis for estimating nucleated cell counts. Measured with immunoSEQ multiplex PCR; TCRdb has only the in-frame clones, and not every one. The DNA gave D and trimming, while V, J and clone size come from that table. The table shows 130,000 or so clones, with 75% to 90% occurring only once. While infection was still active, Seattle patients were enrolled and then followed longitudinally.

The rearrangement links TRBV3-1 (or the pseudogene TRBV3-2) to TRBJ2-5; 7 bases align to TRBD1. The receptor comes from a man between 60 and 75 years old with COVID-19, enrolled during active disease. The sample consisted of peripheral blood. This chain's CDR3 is CASSALPGQQETQYF. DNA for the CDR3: TGTGCCAGCAGCGCCTTACCGGGACAGCAAGAGACCCAGTACTTC.